These 25 T cell receptor beta chains share one sample of origin, sequenced in a study of blood T cell repertoires in COVID-19. The assay was immunoSEQ multiplex PCR, and TCRdb's table has in-frame clones only and misses some. The sample holds about 230,000 clones; more than 65% are singletons and the top ten take approximately 8%. Input material: peripheral blood. The source is a woman aged 80 or older with acute or convalescent COVID-19.

V and J are TRBV5-1 and TRBJ2-1, with 7 bases lining up with TRBD1. This CDR3 is 17 amino acids long. The V segment lost 5 bases and the J segment 7 bases; nucleotides outside the gene matches: 18. The germline V gene encodes CDR1 SGHRS and CDR2 YFSETQ. The CDR3 sequence: CASSFITGQLTPNEQFF. DNA of the CDR3: TGCGCCAGCAGTTTTATTACGGGACAGCTTACTCCGAATGAGCAGTTCTTC.

There are a few counts of this clone. This rearrangement joins TRBV18 to TRBJ2-1; D may be TRBD2 (6 bases). CDR3 length: 15 residues. Trimming removed 2 bases at V and 8 bases at J, with 16 bases between. The V gene's germline CDR1 is KGHSH and CDR2 LQKENI. CDR3 in amino acids: CASSPNRESGDEQFF. DNA of the CDR3: TGTGCCAGCTCACCAAATCGGGAGAGTGGGGATGAGCAGTTCTTC.

The rearrangement joins TRBV4-1 to TRBJ1-2; possibly TRBD1 for D (6 bases). Germline V gene sequence: CDR1 MGHRA, CDR2 YSYEKL. V was cut by 4 bases and J by 10 bases, with 13 bases left in between. This CDR3 is 12 amino acids long. CDR3 DNA sequence: TGCGCCAGCAGCCCAGGGGAGCGCGTCTACACCTTC. It specifies CASSPGERVYTF.

This chain links TRBV2 with TRBJ1-1, with a tentative D call TRBD1 (6 bases). The CDR3 consists of 14 residues. The germline CDR1 and CDR2 sequences are SNHLY and FYNNEI. Deletions cut 6 bases from V and 4 bases from J, with 15 bases between. CDR3 sequence (DNA): TGTGCCAGCAGCGGGGTGGCAGGGGTCACTGAAGCTTTCTTT. Protein: CASSGVAGVTEAFF.

This rearrangement joins TRBV9 to TRBJ1-1, with D hard to call. V shed 0 bases and J shed 5 bases, with 5 bases lying between them. Germline V CDR1 and CDR2: SGDLS, YYNGEE. This CDR3 has 12 residues. The CDR3 spells CASSVARTEAFF. CDR3 sequence (DNA): TGTGCCAGCAGCGTAGCCCGGACTGAAGCTTTCTTT.

This rearrangement joins TRBV11-3 to TRBJ2-3; D unresolved. CDR3 length equals 13 residues. V was cut by 5 bases and J by 7 bases, with 13 bases left in between. Germline V gives CDR1 SGHNT, CDR2 YENEEA. The CDR3 region has the DNA TGTGCCAGCAGCCCGCGTCCTACCCATACGCAGTATTTT. This translates into CASSPRPTHTQYF. Full variable domain (remainder filled in from reference TRBV11-3 and TRBJ2-3): EAGVVQSPRYKIIEKKQPVAFWCNPISGHNTLYWYLQNLGQGPELLIRYENEEAVDDSQLPKDRFSAERLKGVDSTLKIQPAELGDSAVYLCASSPRPTHTQYFGPGTRLTVL.

The chain employs TRBV5-1 and TRBJ2-7, with TRBD2 matching over 14 bases. The CDR3 has 15 residues. Germline V gene lookup returns CDR1 SGHRS and CDR2 YFSETQ. Trimming took 3 bases from V and 9 from J; bases not matched to a gene: 8. The CDR3 nucleotides are TGCGCCAGCAGCTCGGGACTAGCGGGAGTGTTGCGGCAGTACTTC. Its protein product is CASSSGLAGVLRQYF.

The chain recombines TRBV3-1 (or the pseudogene TRBV3-2) with TRBJ2-6; D is uncertain. V was pared by 2 bases and J by 0 bases, with 8 bases between. CDR3 length: 16 amino acids. CDR1 is LGHDT and CDR2 is YNNKEL in the germline V gene (reference sequence). For the CDR3, the DNA is TGTGCCAGCAGCCAACGACTGGACTCTGGGGCCAACGTCCTGACTTTC. This translates into CASSQRLDSGANVLTF.

The chain employs TRBV12-3 or TRBV12-4 and TRBJ2-1; 7 nucleotides agree with TRBD2. V was pared by 7 bases and J by 7 bases, with 4 bases of the junction left unmatched. CDR3 length: 12 amino acids. The CDR3 DNA follows: TGTGCCAGCACCTTGGGGGGGAATGAGCAGTTCTTC. Residues: CASTLGGNEQFF.

The V call is TRBV3-1 (or the pseudogene TRBV3-2), the J call TRBJ1-1; TRBD1 might be the D (5 bases). This CDR3 comprises 14 residues. The germline gives CDR1 LGHDT, CDR2 YNNKEL (reference sequence). The V and J ends lost 8 bases and 0 bases respectively, with 13 bases between them. The CDR3 loop reads CASGLGGMNTEAFF. The CDR3 nucleotides read TGTGCCAGCGGATTGGGGGGGATGAACACTGAAGCTTTCTTT.

The chain is built from TRBV5-6 and TRBJ2-1, with D perhaps TRBD1 (6 bases). Per germline, CDR1 SGHDT and CDR2 YYEEEE. This CDR3 is built from 18 residues. V lost 4 bases to trimming and J lost 8 bases, with 28 bases between them. The CDR3 loop is CASSPRVGAPRVSYEQFF. CDR3 DNA sequence: TGTGCCAGCAGCCCTAGGGTGGGGGCCCCCCGCGTCAGCTATGAGCAGTTCTTC.

Comments on this clone: At the DNA level, this CDR3 is encoded by other sequences in the same sample as well. V and J are TRBV12-3 or TRBV12-4 and TRBJ1-5; D is uncertain. This CDR3 is built from 13 residues. Trimming shortened V by 3 bases and J by 4 bases, and 7 bases separated the two germline ends. The CDR3 sequence: CASSFGRNQPQHF. In DNA form, the CDR3 reads TGTGCCAGCAGTTTTGGGAGGAATCAGCCCCAGCATTTT.

The genes are TRBV27 and TRBJ1-5, with TRBD1 matching 10 bases. The germline CDR1 and CDR2 sequences are MNHEY and SMNVEV (reference sequence). J gave up 9 bases and V 7 bases, and 9 bases lay outside the gene matches. The CDR3 has 14 residues. CDR3 loop: CASIPGQGRRPQHF. The DNA for the CDR3 is TGTGCCAGCATCCCGGGACAGGGGAGGAGGCCCCAGCATTTT.

J is TRBJ2-6 and V is TRBV27; no firm D call. The V gene lost 5 bases and the J gene lost 1 base, with 3 bases spanning the gap. The CDR3 has 13 amino acids. The germline gives CDR1 MNHEY, CDR2 SMNVEV (reference sequence). The CDR3, as DNA: TGTGCCAGCAGTCCTTCTGGGGCCAACGTCCTGACTTTC. This gives the protein CASSPSGANVLTF.

CDR3 nucleotides: TGTGCCAGCAGTTTCTTACAGTCGGACTACGAGCAGTACTTC. It codes for CASSFLQSDYEQYF. V and J are TRBV28 and TRBJ2-7; D unresolved. V gave up 3 bases and J gave up 3 bases, with 12 bases separating them. Germline V gives CDR1 MDHEN, CDR2 SYDVKM. The CDR3 is 14 residues long.

The chain joins TRBV2 to TRBJ1-2, with a weak D call TRBD1 (6 bases). The CDR3 has 13 amino acids. V was trimmed by 6 bases and J by 5 bases, leaving 13 bases between them. Germline lookup yields CDR1 SNHLY and CDR2 FYNNEI. CDR3 amino acids: CASSGTPGYGYTF. CDR3 coding DNA: TGTGCCAGCAGCGGGACACCCGGGTATGGCTACACCTTC.

V is TRBV3-1 (or the pseudogene TRBV3-2) and J is TRBJ1-1; no definite D call. The CDR3 spans 14 residues. V lost 1 base to trimming and J lost 6 bases, with 12 bases between them. CDR1 LGHDT and CDR2 YNNKEL come from the germline V gene (reference sequence). The CDR3 is CASSQAYGEAEAFF. CDR3 in DNA: TGTGCCAGCAGCCAAGCCTACGGGGAGGCTGAAGCTTTCTTT.

This clone occurred a few times. The chain couples TRBV15 to TRBJ2-3; 9 bases align to TRBD2. Germline CDR1 LNHNV, CDR2 YYDKDF (reference sequence). The CDR3 extends over 16 amino acids. Trimming cost V 0 bases and J 7 bases; bases outside gene matches: 8. This chain's CDR3 is CATSRDLGGRENTQYF. CDR3 bases: TGTGCCACCAGCAGAGATTTGGGCGGGAGGGAGAATACGCAGTATTTT.

For the CDR3, the DNA is TGTGCCAGTAGTAAAAACCAGGGTGGCGTAAATTCACCCCTCCACTTT. Translation: CASSKNQGGVNSPLHF. J is TRBJ1-6 and V is TRBV19; a weak D match, TRBD1 (5 bases). CDR1 and CDR2 (germline): LNHDA, SQIVND (reference sequence). V shed 4 bases and J shed 7 bases, with 17 bases lying between them. The CDR3 runs 16 residues.

The sample holds many counts of this clone. The V and J genes are TRBV3-1 (or the pseudogene TRBV3-2) and TRBJ2-7, with D tentatively TRBD1 (5 bases). V was cut by 0 bases and J by 1 base, with 7 bases left in between. The CDR3 is made up of 14 amino acids. In germline, CDR1 is LGHDT, CDR2 YNNKEL (reference sequence). CDR3 DNA: TGTGCCAGCAGCCAAGACCCAGGGTCCTACGAGCAGTACTTC. Translating it yields CASSQDPGSYEQYF.

The chain uses TRBV7-9 and TRBJ1-3; no definite D call. In germline, CDR1 is SEHNR, CDR2 FQNEAQ (reference sequence). V lost 1 base to trimming and J lost 2 bases, with 6 bases between them. The CDR3 is made up of 14 amino acids. This CDR3 is CASSLDLAGNTIYF. In DNA, the CDR3 is TGTGCCAGCAGCTTAGATCTAGCTGGAAACACCATATATTTT.

CDR3 sequence reads: CASSLGLAGANVLTF. CDR3 nucleotides: TGTGCCAGCAGCTTGGGACTAGCTGGGGCCAACGTCCTGACTTTC. This chain uses TRBV5-6 with TRBJ2-6; weak D call: TRBD2 (6 bases). CDR1 is SGHDT, CDR2 YYEEEE, per germline. The V end lost 0 bases, the J end lost 2 bases, and 6 bases lay between the germline ends. The CDR3 is made up of 15 amino acids.

This rearrangement joins TRBV6-1 to TRBJ2-5; 11 bases align to TRBD1. The germline gives CDR1 MNHNS, CDR2 SASEGT. J gave up 5 bases and V 5 bases, and 4 bases lay outside the gene matches. The CDR3 is 14 amino acids. For the CDR3, the DNA is TGTGCCAGCAGTTCCCGGACAGGGGGCGAGACCCAGTACTTC. Amino acid sequence: CASSSRTGGETQYF.

This clone was recorded once. This rearrangement joins TRBV19 to TRBJ2-4; the match to TRBD1 covers 8 bases. Germline values: CDR1 LNHDA, CDR2 SQIVND (reference sequence). This CDR3 has 16 residues. The J segment lost 0 bases and the V segment lost 5 bases, leaving 6 bases of the junction unmatched. The CDR3 nucleotides read TGTGCCAGTAGTGACTGGACAGGGACAGCCAAAAACATTCAGTACTTC. Amino acid sequence: CASSDWTGTAKNIQYF.

This chain uses TRBV19 with TRBJ2-3, with TRBD2 as a possible D gene (5 bases). The CDR3 spans 14 residues. Germline assignment: CDR1 LNHDA and CDR2 SQIVND (reference sequence). Trimming removed 1 base at V and 4 bases at J, with 9 bases between. CDR3 in DNA: TGTGCCAGTAGTATAGCTAGGAGGTCAGATACGCAGTATTTT. It is translated as CASSIARRSDTQYF.